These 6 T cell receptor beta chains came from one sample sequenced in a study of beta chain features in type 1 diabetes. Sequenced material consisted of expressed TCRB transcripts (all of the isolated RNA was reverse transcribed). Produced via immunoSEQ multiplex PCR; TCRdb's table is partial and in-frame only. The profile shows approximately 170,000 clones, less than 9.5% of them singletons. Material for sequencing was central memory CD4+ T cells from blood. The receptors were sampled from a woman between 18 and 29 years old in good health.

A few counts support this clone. This CDR3 reads CASSPSLPAGNTIYF. In nucleotides, the CDR3 is TGTGCCAGCAGCCCCTCTCTTCCAGCTGGAAACACCATATATTTT. The chain recombines TRBV7-2 with TRBJ1-3; D unclear. The CDR3 spans 15 residues. Trimming stripped 5 bases from V and 2 bases from J, with 13 bases between. From germline, CDR1 is SGHTA and CDR2 FQGNSA.

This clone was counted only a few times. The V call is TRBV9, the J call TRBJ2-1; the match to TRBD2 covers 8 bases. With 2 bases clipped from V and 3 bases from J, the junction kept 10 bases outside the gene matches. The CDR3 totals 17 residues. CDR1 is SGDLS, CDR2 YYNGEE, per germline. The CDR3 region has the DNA TGTGCCAGCAGCGTGTCTTGGGTAGCGGGGATCTACAATGAGCAGTTCTTC. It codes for CASSVSWVAGIYNEQFF.

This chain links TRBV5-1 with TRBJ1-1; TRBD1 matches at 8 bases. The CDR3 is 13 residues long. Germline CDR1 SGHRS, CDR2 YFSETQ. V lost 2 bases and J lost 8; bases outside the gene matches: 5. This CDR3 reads CASSFAGTGEAFF. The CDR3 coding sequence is TGCGCCAGCAGCTTTGCCGGGACAGGAGAAGCTTTCTTT.

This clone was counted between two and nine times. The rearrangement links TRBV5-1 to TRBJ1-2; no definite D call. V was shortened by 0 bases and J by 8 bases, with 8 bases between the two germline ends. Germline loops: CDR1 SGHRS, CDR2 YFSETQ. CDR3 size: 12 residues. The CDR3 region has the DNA TGCGCCAGCAGCTTGGGACAATACGGCTACACCTTC. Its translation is CASSLGQYGYTF.

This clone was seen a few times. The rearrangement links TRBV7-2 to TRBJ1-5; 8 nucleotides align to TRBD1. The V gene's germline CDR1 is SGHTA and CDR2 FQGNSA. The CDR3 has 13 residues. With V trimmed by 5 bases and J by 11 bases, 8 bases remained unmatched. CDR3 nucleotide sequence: TGTGCCAGCAGCGCGGACAGGGCTTCGGCCCAGCATTTT. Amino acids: CASSADRASAQHF.

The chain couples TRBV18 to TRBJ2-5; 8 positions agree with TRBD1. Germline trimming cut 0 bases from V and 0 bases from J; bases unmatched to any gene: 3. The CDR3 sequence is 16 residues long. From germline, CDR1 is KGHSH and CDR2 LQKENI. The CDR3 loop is CASSPPTGDYQETQYF. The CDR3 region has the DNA TGTGCCAGCTCACCACCGACAGGGGACTACCAAGAGACCCAGTACTTC.